Included here is one TCR beta chain sequence, with context. The V and J ends lost 7 bases and 3 bases respectively, with 10 bases between them. The CDR3 consists of 13 residues. The germline V gene encodes CDR1 MNHEY and CDR2 SVGAGI. This record belongs to a study of blood T cell repertoires in COVID-19. Per the original data handling: Nucleated cell counts were estimated from reference gene primer amplification. TCRdb's copy holds only in-frame clones and misses some; the assay was immunoSEQ multiplex PCR. V and J calls plus clone size are reproduced from that table; the DNA served to infer D and trimming. The repertoire consists of roughly 76,000 clones, with roughly 79% occurring once and the leading ten covering roughly 20%.

This TCR was sampled from a man in his 70s with acute or convalescent COVID-19. V and J are TRBV6-5 and TRBJ1-5, with a weak D call TRBD1 (5 bases). Sequenced: peripheral blood. CDR3 protein: CASMGGNNQPQHF. CDR3 coding DNA: TGTGCCAGCATGGGGGGAAACAATCAGCCCCAGCATTTT.